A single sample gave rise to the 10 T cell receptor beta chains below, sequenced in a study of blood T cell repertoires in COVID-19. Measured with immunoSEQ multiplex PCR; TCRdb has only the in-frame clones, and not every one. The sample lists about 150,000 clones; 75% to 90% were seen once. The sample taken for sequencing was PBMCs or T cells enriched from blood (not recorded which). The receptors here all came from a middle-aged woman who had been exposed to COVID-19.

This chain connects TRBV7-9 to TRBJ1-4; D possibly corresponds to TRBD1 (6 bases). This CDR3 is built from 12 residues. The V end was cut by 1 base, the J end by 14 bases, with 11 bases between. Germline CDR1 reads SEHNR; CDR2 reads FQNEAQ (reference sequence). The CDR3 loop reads CASSLEAGALFF. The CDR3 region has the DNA TGTGCCAGCAGCTTAGAGGCAGGGGCGCTGTTTTTT. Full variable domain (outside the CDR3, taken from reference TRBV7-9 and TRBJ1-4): DTGVSQNPRHKITKRGQNVTFRCDPISEHNRLYWYRQTLGQGPEFLTYFQNEAQLEKSRLLSDRFSAERPKGSFSTLEIQRTEQGDSAMYLCASSLEAGALFFGSGTQLSVL.

The CDR3 here is CASSDDRHQLTEAFF. In nucleotides, the CDR3 is TGTGCCAGCAGCGATGACAGACACCAACTCACTGAAGCTTTCTTT. This sequence joins TRBV28 and TRBJ1-1, with D maybe TRBD1 (5 bases). Germline V gene sequence: CDR1 MDHEN, CDR2 SYDVKM. The CDR3 is made up of 15 amino acids. V gave up 6 bases and J gave up 4 bases, with 18 bases separating them. The variable domain in full, with the rest retrieved from reference TRBV28 and TRBJ1-1, is DVKVTQSSRYLVKRTGEKVFLECVQDMDHENMFWYRQDPGLGLRLIYFSYDVKMKEKGDIPEGYSVSREKKERFSLILESASTNQTSMYLCASSDDRHQLTEAFFGQGTRLTVV.

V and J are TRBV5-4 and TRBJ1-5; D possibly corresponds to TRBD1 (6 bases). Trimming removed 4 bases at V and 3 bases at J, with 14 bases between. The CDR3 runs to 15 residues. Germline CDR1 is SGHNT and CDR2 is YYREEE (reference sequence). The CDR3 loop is CASSNTPGDNQPQHF. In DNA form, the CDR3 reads TGTGCCAGCAGCAATACCCCAGGGGACAATCAGCCCCAGCATTTT.

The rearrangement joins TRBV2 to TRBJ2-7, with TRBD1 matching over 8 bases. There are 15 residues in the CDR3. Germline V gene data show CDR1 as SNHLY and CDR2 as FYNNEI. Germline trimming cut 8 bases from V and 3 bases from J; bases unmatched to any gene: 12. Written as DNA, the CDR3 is TGTGCCAGCTCCCTCCGTTCGGGACAGGTCTACGAGCAGTACTTC. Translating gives CASSLRSGQVYEQYF.

CDR3 residues: CASSLRLGEQYF. The CDR3 DNA reads TGCGCCAGCAGCCTAAGACTAGGCGAGCAGTACTTC. The chain couples TRBV5-1 to TRBJ2-7; D might be TRBD2 (6 bases). V was pared by 4 bases and J by 6 bases, with 11 bases between. This CDR3 region has 12 residues. Germline CDR1 reads SGHRS; CDR2 reads YFSETQ.

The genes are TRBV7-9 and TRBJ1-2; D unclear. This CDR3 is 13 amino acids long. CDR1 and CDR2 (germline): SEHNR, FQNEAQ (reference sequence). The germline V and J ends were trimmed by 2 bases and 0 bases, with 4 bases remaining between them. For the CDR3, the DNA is TGTGCCAGCAGCTTACTAGCTAACTATGGCTACACCTTC. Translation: CASSLLANYGYTF.

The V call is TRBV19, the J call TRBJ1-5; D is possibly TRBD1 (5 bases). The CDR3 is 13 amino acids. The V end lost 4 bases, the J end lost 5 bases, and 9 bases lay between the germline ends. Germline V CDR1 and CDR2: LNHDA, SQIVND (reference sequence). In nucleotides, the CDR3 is TGTGCCAGTAGTAGCACGGGGGATCAGCCCCAGCATTTT. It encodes CASSSTGDQPQHF.

CDR3 region: CASSLYSAAYGYTF. DNA of the CDR3: TGTGCCAGCAGTCTCTACTCGGCGGCCTATGGCTACACCTTC. The rearrangement links TRBV27 to TRBJ1-2; no reliable D call. Germline V lookup: CDR1 MNHEY, CDR2 SMNVEV (reference sequence). The CDR3 contains 14 residues. Trimming cost V 5 bases and J 4 bases, with 14 bases left between them.

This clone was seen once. CDR3 loop: CASGRGQTPNTEAFF. The CDR3 DNA reads TGTGCCAGCGGCAGGGGACAGACACCGAACACTGAAGCTTTCTTT. The chain joins TRBV2 to TRBJ1-1, with 7 bases that match TRBD1. Germline lookup yields CDR1 SNHLY and CDR2 FYNNEI. J gave up 1 base and V 8 bases, and 10 bases lay outside the gene matches. The CDR3 has 15 amino acids.

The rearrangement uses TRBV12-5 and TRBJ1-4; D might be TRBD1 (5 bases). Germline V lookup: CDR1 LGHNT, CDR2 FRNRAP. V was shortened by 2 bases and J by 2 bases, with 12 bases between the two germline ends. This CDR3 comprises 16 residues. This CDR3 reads CASGLIRDGTNEKLFF. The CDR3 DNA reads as TGTGCTAGTGGTTTGATCAGGGATGGGACTAATGAAAAACTGTTTTTT.